These 24 T cell receptor beta chains came from one sample sequenced in a study of T cell responses to AZD1222 COVID-19 vaccine. Clones were read by immunoSEQ multiplex PCR, and TCRdb kept only the in-frame ones, dropping some. Of about 140,000 clones in the sample, roughly 90% were seen once. This sample comprised peripheral blood, obtained on day 0 of AZD1222 vaccination. These receptors came from an adult in good health.

V is TRBV6-5 and J is TRBJ1-1; D remains ambiguous. V lost 5 bases to trimming and J lost 1 base, with 8 bases between them. Germline CDR1 MNHEY, CDR2 SVGAGI. This CDR3 has 13 residues. The CDR3: CASSPMRNTEAFF. The CDR3 bases are TGTGCCAGCAGTCCTATGCGGAACACTGAAGCTTTCTTT.

The V call is TRBV5-6, the J call TRBJ2-5; maybe TRBD2 (6 bases). Germline lookup yields CDR1 SGHDT and CDR2 YYEEEE. The CDR3 contains 14 residues. V was clipped by 2 bases and J by 3 bases, with 11 bases between them. The CDR3 spells CASSFGTQKETQYF. The DNA for the CDR3 is TGTGCCAGCAGCTTCGGGACTCAAAAAGAGACCCAGTACTTC.

Only one count was recorded for this clone. This chain uses TRBV19 with TRBJ2-5, with D perhaps matching TRBD2 (5 bases). CDR3 size: 14 residues. CDR1 and CDR2 (germline): LNHDA, SQIVND (reference sequence). V lost 5 bases and J 2 bases, leaving 12 bases between the germline ends. CDR3 sequence: CASSPGIGQETQYF. DNA for the CDR3: TGTGCCAGTAGTCCGGGGATAGGGCAAGAGACCCAGTACTTC.

The rearrangement links TRBV7-6 to TRBJ2-3, with D perhaps TRBD1 or TRBD2 (6 bases each). Per germline, CDR1 SGHVS and CDR2 FNYEAQ. CDR3 length: 14 amino acids. V lost 6 bases and J 4 bases, leaving 14 bases between the germline ends. CDR3 sequence (DNA): TGTGCCAGCAGGCAAGTGGGGGGCGCAGATACGCAGTATTTT. Translated, it gives CASRQVGGADTQYF.

The chain has TRBV5-1 and TRBJ1-6; D is undetermined. The CDR3 totals 15 residues. Trimming took off 0 bases at V and 3 bases at J, with 7 bases between the two ends. Per germline, CDR1 SGHRS and CDR2 YFSETQ. The CDR3 DNA reads as TGCGCCAGCAGCTTGGAAGCGGGCTATAATTCACCCCTCCACTTT. This codes for CASSLEAGYNSPLHF.

This rearrangement joins TRBV6-5 to TRBJ2-4; 9 nucleotides align to TRBD1. From germline, CDR1 is MNHEY and CDR2 SVGAGI. V lost 0 bases to trimming and J lost 3 bases; unmatched junction nucleotides: 3. This CDR3 has 16 amino acids. This CDR3 reads CASSYSAGQGKNIQYF. Written as DNA, the CDR3 is TGTGCCAGCAGTTACTCCGCGGGACAGGGCAAAAACATTCAGTACTTC.

The chain is built from TRBV18 and TRBJ2-6; 8 bases are a match to TRBD1. Germline values: CDR1 KGHSH, CDR2 LQKENI. This CDR3 has 18 residues. V gave up 3 bases and J gave up 4 bases; unmatched junction bases: 11. CDR3 protein: CASSPLRPGGAGANVLTF. CDR3 coding DNA: TGTGCCAGCTCACCCCTGAGGCCAGGGGGCGCGGGGGCCAACGTCCTGACTTTC.

The chain carries TRBV6-5 and TRBJ1-2; 8 bases are a match to TRBD1. This CDR3 has 15 residues. CDR1 and CDR2 from the germline V gene are MNHEY and SVGAGI. J was trimmed by 6 bases and V by 2 bases; bases with no gene match: 8. CDR3 nucleotide sequence: TGTGCCAGCAGTTACGCCTTGGGACAGGCCCATGGCTACACCTTC. Protein: CASSYALGQAHGYTF.

V and J are TRBV6-5 and TRBJ2-5; D gene uncertain. V was shortened by 2 bases and J by 0 bases, with 7 bases between the two germline ends. Germline assignment: CDR1 MNHEY and CDR2 SVGAGI. There are 14 residues in the CDR3. As DNA, the CDR3 is TGTGCCAGCAGTTACGGCCAGTACCAAGAGACCCAGTACTTC. Its translation: CASSYGQYQETQYF.

The chain employs TRBV30 and TRBJ1-1; a weak D match, TRBD1 (6 bases). This CDR3 has 13 residues. Germline V gives CDR1 GTSNPN, CDR2 SVGIG (reference sequence). Trimming removed 3 bases from V and 2 bases from J, with 10 bases in between. The CDR3 sequence: CAWRRDTNTEAFF. CDR3 bases: TGTGCCTGGAGGCGGGACACCAACACTGAAGCTTTCTTT.

The V call is TRBV19, the J call TRBJ1-5; the match to TRBD1 covers 11 bases. CDR3 length: 18 amino acids. Germline V CDR1 and CDR2: LNHDA, SQIVND (reference sequence). The V and J ends lost 3 bases and 0 bases, in that order; junction bases with no gene match: 7. The CDR3 sequence is CASSIPGQGVNSNQPQHF. The DNA of the CDR3 is TGTGCCAGTAGTATTCCGGGACAGGGGGTTAATAGCAATCAGCCCCAGCATTTT. The entire variable domain, with the rest obtained from reference TRBV19 and TRBJ1-5, is as follows: DGGITQSPKYLFRKEGQNVTLSCEQNLNHDAMYWYRQDPGQGLRLIYYSQIVNDFQKGDIAEGYSVSREKKESFPLTVTSAQKNPTAFYLCASSIPGQGVNSNQPQHFGDGTRLSIL.

The chain couples TRBV12-3 or TRBV12-4 to TRBJ1-1; D is unclear. Trimming took off 8 bases at V and 9 bases at J, with 13 bases between the two ends. There are 11 residues in the CDR3. The DNA for the CDR3 is TGTGCCAGCCGGAGAACACTGAAAGCTTTCTTT. Translation gives CASRRTLKAFF.

The chain couples TRBV7-9 to TRBJ2-6; a possible D gene is TRBD1 (6 bases). The germline V gene has CDR1 SEHNR and CDR2 FQNEAQ (reference sequence). This CDR3 contains 16 residues. V lost 4 bases, J lost 0 bases, and 10 bases lay in between. The CDR3 protein is CASSSQGNSGANVLTF. CDR3 sequence (DNA): TGTGCCAGCAGCTCGCAGGGGAACTCTGGGGCCAACGTCCTGACTTTC. Based on the CDR3 plus reference TRBV7-9 and TRBJ2-6, the full variable domain is DTGVSQNPRHKITKRGQNVTFRCDPISEHNRLYWYRQTLGQGPEFLTYFQNEAQLEKSRLLSDRFSAERPKGSFSTLEIQRTEQGDSAMYLCASSSQGNSGANVLTFGAGSRLTVL.

This sequence joins TRBV6-6 and TRBJ2-5, with D unresolved. The CDR3 extends over 14 amino acids. Germline loops: CDR1 MNHNY, CDR2 SVGAGI (reference sequence). V was shortened by 4 bases and J by 5 bases, with 14 bases between the two germline ends. The CDR3 region is CASSSLRGVETQYF. The CDR3 coding sequence is TGTGCCAGCAGTTCCCTCAGAGGAGTGGAGACCCAGTACTTC.

V is TRBV18 and J is TRBJ1-1; 9 bases line up with TRBD1. Trimming cost V 4 bases and J 4 bases; bases outside gene matches: 10. Germline loops: CDR1 KGHSH, CDR2 LQKENI. The CDR3 has 16 residues. The CDR3 loop is CASSLTSQGAITEAFF. Here the CDR3 DNA reads TGTGCCAGCTCACTGACCTCACAGGGGGCGATCACTGAAGCTTTCTTT. Variable domain in full (rest from reference TRBV18 and TRBJ1-1): NAGVMQNPRHLVRRRGQEARLRCSPMKGHSHVYWYRQLPEEGLKFMVYLQKENIIDESGMPKERFSAEFPKEGPSILRIQQVVRGDSAAYFCASSLTSQGAITEAFFGQGTRLTVV.

There are a few counts of this clone. The chain is built from TRBV5-1 and TRBJ1-6, with D unresolved. V lost 0 bases, J lost 7 bases, and 11 bases lay in between. There are 15 residues in the CDR3. Germline loops: CDR1 SGHRS, CDR2 YFSETQ. For the CDR3, the DNA is TGCGCCAGCAGCTTGGCCCCGGACGGGAATTCACCCCTCCACTTT. It is translated as CASSLAPDGNSPLHF.

The chain uses TRBV6-1 and TRBJ2-5; 11 bases agree with TRBD2. The CDR3 spans 18 residues. Germline CDR1 MNHNS, CDR2 SASEGT. With V trimmed by 4 bases and J by 5 bases, 15 bases remained unmatched. The CDR3 sequence is CASSGPFRGSGREETQYF. The CDR3 DNA reads as TGTGCCAGCAGTGGACCCTTCCGAGGTAGCGGGAGGGAGGAGACCCAGTACTTC.

Written as DNA, the CDR3 is TGTGCCATCAGTGACCCGGGGGAGGGAGCCTATGGCTACACCTTC. This gives the protein CAISDPGEGAYGYTF. This sequence joins TRBV10-3 and TRBJ1-2; D possibly corresponds to TRBD1 (5 bases). The CDR3 covers 15 residues. Trimming cost V 3 bases and J 4 bases, with 15 bases left between them. The germline CDR1 and CDR2 sequences are ENHRY and SYGVKD.

The CDR3 protein is CASSDSWTGGEQYF. In DNA form, the CDR3 reads TGTGCCAGCAGTGACTCGTGGACAGGGGGTGAGCAGTACTTC. V gene TRBV2 combines with J gene TRBJ2-7; TRBD1 matches 10 bases. Trimming cost V 3 bases and J 7 bases; bases outside gene matches: 6. There are 14 residues in the CDR3. The germline gives CDR1 SNHLY, CDR2 FYNNEI.

V usage is TRBV6-5 and J usage is TRBJ2-2, with 7 bases lining up with TRBD1. The CDR3 consists of 15 residues. In germline, CDR1 is MNHEY, CDR2 SVGAGI. J lost 6 bases, V lost 6 bases, and 10 bases had no gene match. DNA for the CDR3: TGTGCCAGCAGGAGACAGGGAGCGGCTCCCGGGGAGCTGTTTTTT. Translating gives CASRRQGAAPGELFF.

This clone was seen only once. The chain recombines TRBV19 with TRBJ1-5; 7 bases match TRBD1. Per the germline V gene, CDR1 is LNHDA and CDR2 is SQIVND (reference sequence). CDR3 length equals 14 residues. Trimming took 6 bases from V and 7 from J; bases not matched to a gene: 9. The DNA for the CDR3 is TGTGCCAGTAGCCCTGACCAGGGGGAGCAGCCCCAGCATTTT. Protein sequence: CASSPDQGEQPQHF. The variable domain in full, with the rest retrieved from reference TRBV19 and TRBJ1-5, is DGGITQSPKYLFRKEGQNVTLSCEQNLNHDAMYWYRQDPGQGLRLIYYSQIVNDFQKGDIAEGYSVSREKKESFPLTVTSAQKNPTAFYLCASSPDQGEQPQHFGDGTRLSIL.

A remark on this clone: The junction departs from germline at one end; a sequencing error may be responsible. The rearrangement uses TRBV30 and TRBJ1-5; TRBD1 agrees at 12 bases. Per the germline V gene, CDR1 is GTSNPN and CDR2 is SVGIG (reference sequence). The CDR3 runs 17 residues. The CDR3: CAWSPGQGAPSHQPQHF. CDR3 nucleotides: TGTGCCTGGAGTCCGGGACAGGGGGCCCCTAGCCATCAGCCCCAGCATTTT.

The chain recombines TRBV19 with TRBJ1-2, with 8 positions matching TRBD1. J lost 3 bases, V lost 8 bases, and 14 bases had no gene match. Germline V gene lookup returns CDR1 LNHDA and CDR2 SQIVND (reference sequence). This CDR3 has 16 amino acids. CDR3 bases: TGTGCCAGTCAACGGGACAGGACTTTAGGGGACTATGGCTACACCTTC. Amino acids: CASQRDRTLGDYGYTF.

This clone has a single count. V and J are TRBV4-1 and TRBJ2-5, with 8 bases identical to TRBD1. The ends lost 0 bases at V and 3 bases at J; junction bases unmatched: 6. The CDR3 consists of 16 residues. Germline V gene sequence: CDR1 MGHRA, CDR2 YSYEKL. CDR3 bases: TGCGCCAGCAGCCAAGATGACAGGGGTGTTGAAGAGACCCAGTACTTC. It yields the protein CASSQDDRGVEETQYF.